The 26 T cell receptor beta chains below come from one sample, sequenced in a study of T cell responses to AZD1222 COVID-19 vaccine. Using immunoSEQ multiplex PCR, the repertoire was profiled, and TCRdb retains in-frame clones only, with some absent. Of 120,000 or so clones listed, about 90% are singletons. The source was peripheral blood, collected on day 0 of AZD1222 vaccination. All receptors come from an adult in good health.

V gene TRBV11-3 combines with J gene TRBJ2-3; D unclear. The CDR3 sequence is 14 residues long. CDR1 and CDR2 (germline): SGHNT, YENEEA. The V end lost 2 bases, the J end lost 2 bases, and 8 bases lay between the germline ends. The CDR3 is CASSLTAHTDTQYF. As DNA, the CDR3 is TGTGCCAGCAGCTTAACAGCGCACACAGATACGCAGTATTTT.

This chain uses TRBV25-1 with TRBJ1-5; tentative D call: TRBD1 (6 bases). Germline assignment: CDR1 MGHDK and CDR2 SYGVNS. The germline V and J ends were trimmed by 6 bases and 7 bases, with 13 bases remaining between them. The CDR3 has 13 amino acids. The CDR3 protein is CASSTGSGQPQHF. In nucleotides, the CDR3 is TGTGCCAGCAGCACAGGGAGCGGCCAGCCCCAGCATTTT.

V and J are TRBV7-9 and TRBJ2-5; no firm D call. Germline-derived CDR1 and CDR2 are SEHNR and FQNEAQ (reference sequence). V dropped 1 base and J dropped 4 bases, with 13 bases sitting between them. The CDR3 consists of 15 residues. The CDR3 is CASSLGGSPGETQYF. CDR3 sequence (DNA): TGTGCCAGCAGCTTAGGTGGGTCGCCGGGAGAGACCCAGTACTTC.

The V call is TRBV19, the J call TRBJ1-1, with D possibly TRBD1 on 5 matching bases. Per the germline V gene, CDR1 is LNHDA and CDR2 is SQIVND (reference sequence). The length of the CDR3 is 13 residues. V was pared by 10 bases and J by 0 bases, with 12 bases between. CDR3 DNA: TGTGCCACGGGGGGACTGATGAACACTGAAGCTTTCTTT. The encoded protein is CATGGLMNTEAFF.

The CDR3 bases are TGTGCCAGCAGCTCTTATACGGGGGGCTACACTGAAGCTTTCTTT. Its translation is CASSSYTGGYTEAFF. The J gene is TRBJ1-1, the V gene TRBV7-8; tentative D call: TRBD1 (6 bases). The CDR3 runs to 15 residues. From germline, CDR1 is SGHVS and CDR2 FQNEAQ. Trimming cost V 4 bases and J 3 bases, with 15 bases left between them.

This chain connects TRBV7-2 to TRBJ1-5; D might be TRBD1 (6 bases). In germline, CDR1 is SGHTA, CDR2 FQGNSA. CDR3 size: 13 residues. Trimming shortened V by 4 bases and J by 5 bases, and 9 bases separated the two germline ends. CDR3 in DNA: TGTGCCAGCAGCTCAACAGGGTATCAGCCCCAGCATTTT. Translating it yields CASSSTGYQPQHF. Complete variable domain (other parts from reference TRBV7-2 and TRBJ1-5): GAGVSQSPSNKVTEKGKDVELRCDPISGHTALYWYRQSLGQGLEFLIYFQGNSAPDKSGLPSDRFSAERTGGSVSTLTIQRTQQEDSAVYLCASSSTGYQPQHFGDGTRLSIL.

This rearrangement joins TRBV9 to TRBJ1-3; D may be TRBD1 (6 bases). Deletions cut 2 bases from V and 2 bases from J, with 8 bases between. This CDR3 has 14 residues. Germline V gene sequence: CDR1 SGDLS, CDR2 YYNGEE. In DNA, the CDR3 is TGTGCCAGCAGCGTCACAGGGCCTGGAAACACCATATATTTT. Protein sequence: CASSVTGPGNTIYF.

The V call is TRBV9, the J call TRBJ2-7; D is unresolved. The CDR3 extends over 14 amino acids. The V end lost 0 bases, the J end lost 2 bases, and 9 bases lay between the germline ends. In germline, CDR1 is SGDLS, CDR2 YYNGEE. This chain's CDR3 is CASSVDSAPYEQYF. Here the CDR3 DNA reads TGTGCCAGCAGCGTAGACTCAGCCCCCTACGAGCAGTACTTC.

The rearrangement uses TRBV10-2 and TRBJ2-7, with 9 nucleotides matching TRBD1. This CDR3 has 13 residues. CDR1 is WSHSY, CDR2 SAAADI, per germline. V trimming: 7 bases; J trimming: 2 bases; junction bases outside the gene matches: 3. The CDR3 region has the DNA TGCGCCAGCACAGGACAGGGGACCTACGAGCAGTACTTC. It is translated as CASTGQGTYEQYF.

The V and J genes are TRBV20-1 and TRBJ1-5; D is possibly TRBD1 (5 bases). Trimming stripped 3 bases from V and 7 bases from J, with 22 bases between. Germline lookup yields CDR1 DFQATT and CDR2 SNEGSKA (reference sequence). The length of the CDR3 is 16 residues. CDR3: CSASRPSGPGIQPQHF. Here the CDR3 DNA reads TGCAGTGCTAGTCGTCCTTCGGGGCCGGGTATCCAGCCCCAGCATTTT.

This clone has only a few counts. This CDR3 is CASSFRTGDEKLFF. The CDR3 bases are TGTGCCAGCAGCTTCCGGACAGGGGATGAAAAACTGTTTTTT. The chain couples TRBV7-2 to TRBJ1-4; TRBD1 agrees at 9 bases. V lost 3 bases and J lost 6; bases outside the gene matches: 2. CDR1 SGHTA and CDR2 FQGNSA come from the germline V gene. The CDR3 is made up of 14 amino acids.

This chain joins TRBV6-4 and TRBJ2-4, with D perhaps matching TRBD2 (6 bases). CDR3 length: 13 amino acids. Germline CDR1 is MRHNA and CDR2 is SNTAGT. Trimming pared 8 bases from V and 4 bases from J, leaving 12 bases between. CDR3 nucleotide sequence: TGTGCCAGCGGGGCGGGACGTAAAAACATTCAGTACTTC. Amino acids: CASGAGRKNIQYF.

V is TRBV4-3 and J is TRBJ1-3; D call uncertain. Trimming removed 0 bases at V and 7 bases at J, with 16 bases between. The CDR3 has 16 amino acids. Germline CDR1 is LGHNA and CDR2 is YSLEER. CDR3 sequence: CASSQEITALANTIYF. CDR3 in DNA: TGCGCCAGCAGCCAAGAGATAACGGCCTTGGCGAACACCATATATTTT.

This clone has only one observation. The V and J genes are TRBV9 and TRBJ1-6, with TRBD1 as a possible D gene (5 bases). With 5 bases removed from V and 6 bases from J, the gap between germline ends came to 12 bases. CDR1 and CDR2 (germline): SGDLS, YYNGEE. The CDR3 consists of 14 residues. CDR3 in amino acids: CASRKDNFNSPLHF. The CDR3 bases are TGTGCCAGCAGAAAGGACAATTTTAATTCACCCCTCCACTTT.

V and J are TRBV29-1 and TRBJ1-3; D unclear. The CDR3 is made up of 14 amino acids. The germline CDR1 and CDR2 sequences are SQVTM and ANQGSEA. The ends were cut back, 7 bases at V and 0 bases at J, with 13 bases in the middle. CDR3 protein: CSAYSRSSGNTIYF. CDR3 nucleotide sequence: TGCAGCGCTTATAGCCGTTCCTCTGGAAACACCATATATTTT.

The rearrangement joins TRBV5-1 to TRBJ2-3, with a possible D match to TRBD1 (5 bases). V was shortened by 2 bases and J by 4 bases, with 8 bases between the two germline ends. CDR3 size: 13 residues. The V gene's germline CDR1 is SGHRS and CDR2 YFSETQ. CDR3 in amino acids: CASSLQDPDTQYF. In nucleotides, the CDR3 is TGCGCCAGCAGCTTACAGGATCCAGATACGCAGTATTTT.

This chain links TRBV7-2 with TRBJ2-5; possible D gene TRBD1, 6 bases. Trimming removed 2 bases from V and 1 base from J, with 8 bases in between. The length of the CDR3 is 14 residues. The germline V gene encodes CDR1 SGHTA and CDR2 FQGNSA. The CDR3 spells CASSLLGGQETQYF. As DNA, the CDR3 is TGTGCCAGCAGCTTACTAGGGGGCCAAGAGACCCAGTACTTC.

The rearrangement links TRBV29-1 to TRBJ2-5, with 9 bases fitting TRBD1. The V and J ends lost 7 bases and 0 bases, in that order; junction bases with no gene match: 9. CDR3 length equals 15 residues. Germline values: CDR1 SQVTM, CDR2 ANQGSEA. The CDR3 loop reads CSAKTGTGHQETQYF. As DNA, the CDR3 is TGCAGCGCCAAGACCGGGACAGGGCACCAAGAGACCCAGTACTTC. Filled out from reference TRBV29-1 and TRBJ2-5, the complete variable domain reads SAVISQKPSRDICQRGTSLTIQCQVDSQVTMMFWYRQQPGQSLTLIATANQGSEATYESGFVIDKFPISRPNLTFSTLTVSNMSPEDSSIYLCSAKTGTGHQETQYFGPGTRLLVL.

The chain combines TRBV6-1 with TRBJ2-2; possible D gene TRBD2, 5 bases. There are 13 residues in the CDR3. Germline CDR1 is MNHNS and CDR2 is SASEGT. The CDR3 reads CAQQAAPAGELFF. DNA of the CDR3: TGTGCTCAGCAAGCGGCCCCAGCCGGGGAGCTGTTTTTT.

The V and J genes are TRBV20-1 and TRBJ1-2, with TRBD1 matching over 7 bases. Germline V gives CDR1 DFQATT, CDR2 SNEGSKA (reference sequence). Trimming cost V 4 bases and J 8 bases; bases outside gene matches: 4. The CDR3 sequence is 11 residues long. For the CDR3, the DNA is TGCAGTGCTAACACAGGGGCCGGCTACACCTTC. Translating gives CSANTGAGYTF.

This sequence joins TRBV3-1 (or the pseudogene TRBV3-2) and TRBJ2-5; D ambiguous. This CDR3 region has 14 residues. Germline V CDR1 and CDR2: LGHDT, YNNKEL (reference sequence). V was clipped by 2 bases and J by 5 bases, with 12 bases between them. CDR3 sequence reads: CASSQLSSSETQYF. CDR3 in DNA: TGTGCCAGCAGCCAATTATCCAGCTCGGAGACCCAGTACTTC.

As DNA, the CDR3 is TGTGCCAGCAGTTGGACGGGAAGCTCTGGGGCCAACGTCCTGACTTTC. Translated: CASSWTGSSGANVLTF. The gene calls are TRBV28 and TRBJ2-6; D may be TRBD2 (5 bases). The V gene lost 4 bases and the J gene lost 0 bases, with 10 bases spanning the gap. Germline CDR1 and CDR2: MDHEN and SYDVKM. The CDR3 is 16 amino acids. The full variable domain, rest sourced from reference TRBV28 and TRBJ2-6, is DVKVTQSSRYLVKRTGEKVFLECVQDMDHENMFWYRQDPGLGLRLIYFSYDVKMKEKGDIPEGYSVSREKKERFSLILESASTNQTSMYLCASSWTGSSGANVLTFGAGSRLTVL.

A few counts support this clone. The gene calls are TRBV29-1 and TRBJ1-2; unclear D gene. There are 14 residues in the CDR3. Germline V gene data show CDR1 as SQVTM and CDR2 as ANQGSEA. V lost 0 bases to trimming and J lost 4 bases, with 12 bases between them. The CDR3 DNA reads TGCAGCGTTGAAGATCGGGCAGGTTCCTATGGCTACACCTTC. It encodes CSVEDRAGSYGYTF.

The chain combines TRBV21-1 with TRBJ2-7; no DNA check was done on the table's D call, TRBD2. TRBV21-1 is classified as a pseudogene. The CDR3 runs to 14 residues. CDR3: CASSKEEASHEQYF. The CDR3 region has the DNA TGTGCCAGCAGCAAAGAGGAGGCGTCCCACGAGCAGTACTTC.

This sequence joins TRBV19 and TRBJ2-7; TRBD2 agrees at 7 bases. CDR3 length: 15 residues. The germline V gene has CDR1 LNHDA and CDR2 SQIVND (reference sequence). V lost 7 bases to trimming and J lost 6 bases; unmatched junction nucleotides: 15. CDR3 protein: CASTPLGGSPGEQYF. The CDR3 nucleotides read TGTGCCAGTACCCCCCTGGGGGGGTCCCCAGGCGAGCAGTACTTC.

The V and J genes are TRBV6-5 and TRBJ2-7; D may be TRBD2 (6 bases). CDR1 is MNHEY, CDR2 SVGAGI, per germline. The CDR3 has 15 residues. Trimming left V 6 bases short and J 2 bases short, with 17 bases between. CDR3 in amino acids: CASSPRERTTYEQYF. The CDR3 DNA sequence: TGTGCCAGCAGCCCCAGGGAAAGGACTACCTACGAGCAGTACTTC.